This TCR beta chain appears in the sequencing data of a study of vaccination and CD4 T cells after COVID-19. Looking at the study overall: SARS-CoV-2 was confirmed by nasal swab PCR; disease was mild in nine, severe in one.

Treatment meaning: approximately 9-day PBMC culture with coronavirus spike peptide pools or control peptides (ViraFEST assay). As concerns this clonotype: Its antigen is as yet unknown.

V was pared by 7 bases and J by 6 bases, with 19 bases between. The CDR3 consists of 15 residues. The germline CDR1 and CDR2 sequences are SNHLY and FYNNEI. Sequencing of cultured CD4+ T cell DNA used the Oncomine TCR Beta short-read assay. TCRdb recomputed calls from the PCR reads with MiXCR, one row per CDR3 protein. The sample records more than 13,000 distinct CDR3 sequences, about 28% being singletons. The sequenced material came from cultured CD4+ T cells from blood. This chain connects TRBV2 to TRBJ2-1, with D uncertain. This receptor was identified in a human donor with COVID-19. The CDR3 DNA reads as TGTGCCAGCACCCCACAGCTCATACGTATCAATGAGCAGTTCTTC. It translates to CASTPQLIRINEQFF.